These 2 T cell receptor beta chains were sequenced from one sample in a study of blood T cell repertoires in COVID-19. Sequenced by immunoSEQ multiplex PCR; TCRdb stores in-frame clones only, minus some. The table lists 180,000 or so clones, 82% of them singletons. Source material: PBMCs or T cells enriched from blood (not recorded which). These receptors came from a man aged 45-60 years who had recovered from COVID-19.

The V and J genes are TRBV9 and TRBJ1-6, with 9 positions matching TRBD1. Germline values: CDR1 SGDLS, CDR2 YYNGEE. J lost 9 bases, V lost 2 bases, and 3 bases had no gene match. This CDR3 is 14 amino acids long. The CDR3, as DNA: TGTGCCAGCAGCGTGGGACAGGGCCCTTCACCCCTCCACTTT. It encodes CASSVGQGPSPLHF.

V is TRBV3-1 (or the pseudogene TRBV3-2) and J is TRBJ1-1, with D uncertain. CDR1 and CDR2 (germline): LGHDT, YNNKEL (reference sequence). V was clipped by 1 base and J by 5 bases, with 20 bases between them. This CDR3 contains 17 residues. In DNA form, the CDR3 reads TGTGCCAGCAGCCAAGTAACATCGGCGCGGAGGCGGACTGAAGCTTTCTTT. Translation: CASSQVTSARRRTEAFF.